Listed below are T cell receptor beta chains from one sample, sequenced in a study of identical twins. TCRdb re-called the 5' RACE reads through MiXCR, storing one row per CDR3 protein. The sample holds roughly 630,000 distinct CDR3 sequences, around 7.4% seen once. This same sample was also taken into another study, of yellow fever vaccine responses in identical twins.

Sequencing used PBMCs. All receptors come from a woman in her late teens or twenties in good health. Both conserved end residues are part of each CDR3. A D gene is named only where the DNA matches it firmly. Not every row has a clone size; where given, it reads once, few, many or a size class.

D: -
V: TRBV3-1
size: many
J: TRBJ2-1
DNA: TGTGCCAGCAGCCAAGATTTACTGTCCAATGAGCAGTTCTTC
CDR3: CASSQDLLSNEQFF

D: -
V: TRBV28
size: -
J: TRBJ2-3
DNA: TGTGCCAGCAGTTTGGAGGGATTCACAGATACGCAGTATTTT
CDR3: CASSLEGFTDTQYF

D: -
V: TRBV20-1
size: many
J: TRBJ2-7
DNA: TGCAGTGCCTCGGAACGGAGATACGAGCAGTACTTC
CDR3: CSASERRYEQYF

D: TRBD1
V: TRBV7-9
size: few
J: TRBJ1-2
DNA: TGTGCCAGCAGCGGGACAGGGCCATTTAACTATGGCTACACCTTC
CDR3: CASSGTGPFNYGYTF

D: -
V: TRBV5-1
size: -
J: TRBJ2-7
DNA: TGCGCCAGCAGCCCCTCAGGGAACTACGAGCAGTACTTC
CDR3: CASSPSGNYEQYF

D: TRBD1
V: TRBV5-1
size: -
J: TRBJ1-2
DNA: TGCGCCAGCAGCTTGGCTGGGGGGACAGACTATGGCTACACCTTC
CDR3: CASSLAGGTDYGYTF

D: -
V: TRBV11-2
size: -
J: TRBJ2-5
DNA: TGTGCCAGCAGCCAAGGAGGTGGCACACAAGAGACCCAGTACTTC
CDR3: CASSQGGGTQETQYF

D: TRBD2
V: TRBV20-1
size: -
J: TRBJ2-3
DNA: TGCAGTGCTAGGGCCCCGCTAGCGGGGGCCACAGATACGCAGTATTTT
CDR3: CSARAPLAGATDTQYF

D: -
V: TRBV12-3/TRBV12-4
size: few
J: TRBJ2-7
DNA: TGTGCCAGCAGTTTGGCTCCGCTTCCCTACGAGCAGTACTTC
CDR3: CASSLAPLPYEQYF

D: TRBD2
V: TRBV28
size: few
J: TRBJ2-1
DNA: TGTGCCAGCACCCAACTAGCGGGAGACTATGAGCAGTTCTTC
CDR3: CASTQLAGDYEQFF

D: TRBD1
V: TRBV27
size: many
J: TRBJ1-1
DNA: TGTGCCAGCAGTCAGACCCGGGACAGGGTAAGGGGGACTGAAGCTTTCTTT
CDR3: CASSQTRDRVRGTEAFF

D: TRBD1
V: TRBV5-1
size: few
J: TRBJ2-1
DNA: TGCGCCAGCAGCCCACGGGGGACAGGAGACAATGAGCAGTTCTTC
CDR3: CASSPRGTGDNEQFF

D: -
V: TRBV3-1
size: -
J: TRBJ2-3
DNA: TGTGCCGGCAGCCCGTACTACGCATCTAGCACAGATACGCAGTATTTT
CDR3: CAGSPYYASSTDTQYF

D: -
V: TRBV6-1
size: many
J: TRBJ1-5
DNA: TGTGCCAGCACTACGGGCATGGGTCCGGGCTTTAGCAATCAGCCCCAGCATTTT
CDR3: CASTTGMGPGFSNQPQHF

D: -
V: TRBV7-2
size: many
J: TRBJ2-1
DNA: TGTGCCAGCAGCTTACCAAACCAACTTGAGCAGTTCTTC
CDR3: CASSLPNQLEQFF

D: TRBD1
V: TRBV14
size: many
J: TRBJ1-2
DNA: TGTGCCAGCAGCCAAGGGCAGGGGGCTGGCTACACCTTC
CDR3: CASSQGQGAGYTF

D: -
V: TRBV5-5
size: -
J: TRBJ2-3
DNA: TGTGCCAGCAGCCCCTATCCTCTTTCTAGCACAGATACGCAGTATTTT
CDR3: CASSPYPLSSTDTQYF

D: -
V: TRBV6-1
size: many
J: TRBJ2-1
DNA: TGTGCCAGCAGTGAAGATGAGGGAACCTACAATGAGCAGTTCTTC
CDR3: CASSEDEGTYNEQFF

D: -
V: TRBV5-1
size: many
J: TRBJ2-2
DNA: TGCGCCAGCAGCTTGAGGACTCCCAACACCGGGGAGCTGTTTTTT
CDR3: CASSLRTPNTGELFF

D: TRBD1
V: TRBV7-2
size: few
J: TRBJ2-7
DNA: TGTGCCAGCAGCTTATCAGGGGGCCGTTACGAGCAGTACTTC
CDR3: CASSLSGGRYEQYF

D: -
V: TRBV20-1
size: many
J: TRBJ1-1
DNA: TGCAGTGCTAGGTTTCAGGGGAACACTGAAGCTTTCTTT
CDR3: CSARFQGNTEAFF

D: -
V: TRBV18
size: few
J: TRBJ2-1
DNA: TGTGCCAGCTCACCAGGTCTGGACAGACACAATGAGCAGTTCTTC
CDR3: CASSPGLDRHNEQFF

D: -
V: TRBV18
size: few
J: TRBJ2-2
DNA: TGTGCCAGCTCGGGCTGGCGGAAAAGCACCGGGGAGCTGTTTTTT
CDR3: CASSGWRKSTGELFF

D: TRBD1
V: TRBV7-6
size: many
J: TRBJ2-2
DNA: TGTGCCAGCAGCTATGACAGGGGGCGAACCGGGGAGCTGTTTTTT
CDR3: CASSYDRGRTGELFF

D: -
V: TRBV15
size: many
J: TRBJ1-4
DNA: TGTGCCACCAGCAGAGATGTCAATGAAAAACTGTTTTTT
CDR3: CATSRDVNEKLFF

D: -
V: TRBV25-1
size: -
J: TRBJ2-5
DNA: TGTGCCAGCAGTGAATGGGGGGCTCACCAAGAGACCCAGTACTTC
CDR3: CASSEWGAHQETQYF

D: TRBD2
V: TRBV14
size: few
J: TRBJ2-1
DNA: TGTGCCAGCAGCCCCAGGACTAGCGGGAGATTAGGTGAGCAGTTCTTC
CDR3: CASSPRTSGRLGEQFF

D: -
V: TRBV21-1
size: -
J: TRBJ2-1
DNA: TGTGCCAGCAGCAAAAGGGAACACGGGACACTCCAGTCCAATGAGCAGTTCTTC
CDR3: CASSKREHGTLQSNEQFF

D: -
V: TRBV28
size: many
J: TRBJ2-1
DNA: TGTGCCAGCAGCGAAATTACTAGCAATTCCTACAATGAGCAGTTCTTC
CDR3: CASSEITSNSYNEQFF

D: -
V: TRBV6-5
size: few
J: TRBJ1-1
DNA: TGTGCCAGCAGTTACTCGATCAGGGCTGACACTGAAGCTTTCTTT
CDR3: CASSYSIRADTEAFF

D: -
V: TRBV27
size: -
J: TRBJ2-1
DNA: TGTGCCAGCAAGACCTCCAACAATGAGCAGTTCTTC
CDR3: CASKTSNNEQFF

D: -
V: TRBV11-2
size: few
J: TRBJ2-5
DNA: TGTGCCAGCAAAATCGGGCCTCGGGGGGAGACCCAGTACTTC
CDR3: CASKIGPRGETQYF

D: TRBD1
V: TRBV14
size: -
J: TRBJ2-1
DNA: TGTGCCAGCAGCCACGCCGACAGGGACTCCTACAATGAGCAGTTCTTC
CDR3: CASSHADRDSYNEQFF

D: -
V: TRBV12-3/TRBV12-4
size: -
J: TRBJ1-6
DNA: TGTGCCAGCGGGGGTGGAGTGGGAAATTCACCCCTCCACTTT
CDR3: CASGGGVGNSPLHF

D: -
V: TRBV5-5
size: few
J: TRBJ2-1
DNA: TGTGCCAGCAGCGTCCTGGGTAGGGGGTTTAGACGGAATGAGCAGTTCTTC
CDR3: CASSVLGRGFRRNEQFF

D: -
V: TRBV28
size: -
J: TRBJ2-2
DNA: TGTGCCAGCAGCCCCTCGGTGGGGCAGGGGAGCACCGGGGAGCTGTTTTTT
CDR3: CASSPSVGQGSTGELFF

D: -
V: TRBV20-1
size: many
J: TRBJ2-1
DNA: TGCAGTGCTAACAGGGTTCGGGCTTACAATGAGCAGTTCTTC
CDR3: CSANRVRAYNEQFF